The text below deals with one TCR beta chain. Its target is unknown. The input for sorted-subset replicate PCRs was around 200 ng DNA, approximately 30,000 T cell genomes. Assay used: immunoSEQ multiplex PCR; TCRdb lists only in-frame clones, some missing. Found here are about 2.1 million clones, roughly 93% of them singletons; the top ten hold around 1.7%. The CDR3 covers 15 residues. Germline V CDR1 and CDR2: SGHNT, YYREEE (reference sequence). The ends were cut back, 0 bases at V and 0 bases at J, with 9 bases in the middle. This sample stems from a study of shared clonotypes between healthy human individuals. Study-wide results and limits: Compared with clonotypes that all four donors shared, non-shared clonotypes had lower generation probabilities. Naive subsets generally exceeded memory subsets in estimated richness.

Terminally differentiated effector memory CD45RA+ cells were excluded from the naive CD8 cells, which were CD45RO-negative and positively selected for CCR7. The source is a man younger than 30 in good health. Some clones in this sample may be carry-over from other donors' samples. Sequences were obtained from naive CD8+ T cells from PBMCs. The rearrangement links TRBV5-4 to TRBJ1-1, with D unresolved. The CDR3 here is CASSLEVAMNTEAFF. DNA for the CDR3: TGTGCCAGCAGCTTGGAAGTAGCCATGAACACTGAAGCTTTCTTT.